Reported below is one TCR beta chain. What it binds is not known. These data originate in a study of cytomegalovirus exposure and HLA in healthy donors. Study results and limitations: Associated with HLA alleles at 0.05 false discovery rate in a later analysis were fewer than 20,000 TCR beta sequences. TCR beta V- and J-gene trimming, according to a later analysis, was linked to a missense DCLRE1C variant. It was reported that the classifier diagnosed cytomegalovirus status with high specificity and sensitivity in both the original and validation cohorts.

The germline gives CDR1 SGHRS, CDR2 YFSETQ. Unmatched junction bases numbered 12, after V lost 0 bases and J lost 5 bases. The CDR3 extends over 17 amino acids. The PCR employed 60 Vbeta primers together with 13 Jbeta primers. Original processing methods: There were tens of millions of unique TCR beta chains by a later count, and about 12 million of them were shared. Generated by immunoSEQ multiplex PCR, the TCRdb table keeps only in-frame clones and is missing some. V and J calls and clone size are copied from that table; D and trimming were computed from the DNA. Of about 190,000 clones in the sample, around 84% are singletons; the top ten hold about 3%.

Sequencing input: PBMCs. The chain combines TRBV5-1 with TRBJ1-1; 8 bases agree with TRBD1. This clonotype was sampled from a man in his forties in good health and CMV-seropositive. The CDR3 protein is CASSLGWAGGFGTEAFF. As DNA, the CDR3 is TGCGCCAGCAGCTTGGGTTGGGCAGGGGGCTTCGGGACTGAAGCTTTCTTT.